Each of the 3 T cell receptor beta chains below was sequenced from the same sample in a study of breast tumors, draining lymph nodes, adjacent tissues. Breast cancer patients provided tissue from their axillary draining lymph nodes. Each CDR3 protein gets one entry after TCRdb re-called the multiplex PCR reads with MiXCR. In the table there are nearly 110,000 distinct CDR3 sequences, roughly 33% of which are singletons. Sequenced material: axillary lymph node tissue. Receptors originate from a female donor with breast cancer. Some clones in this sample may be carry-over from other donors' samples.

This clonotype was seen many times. CDR3 amino acids: CASRDSQSPLHF. The CDR3 coding sequence is TGTGCCAGCAGGGACAGCCAGTCACCCCTCCACTTT. This chain joins TRBV6-5 and TRBJ1-6; D is perhaps TRBD1 (6 bases). The CDR3 loop spans 12 amino acids. Germline CDR1 is MNHEY and CDR2 is SVGAGI. Deletions cut 6 bases from V and 10 bases from J, with 10 bases between.

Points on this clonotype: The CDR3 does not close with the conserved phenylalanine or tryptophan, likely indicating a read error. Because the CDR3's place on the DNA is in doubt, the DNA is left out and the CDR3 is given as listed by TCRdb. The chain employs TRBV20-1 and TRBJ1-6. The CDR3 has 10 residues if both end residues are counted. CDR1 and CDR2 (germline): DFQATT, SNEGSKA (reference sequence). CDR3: CSANPLPPTT.

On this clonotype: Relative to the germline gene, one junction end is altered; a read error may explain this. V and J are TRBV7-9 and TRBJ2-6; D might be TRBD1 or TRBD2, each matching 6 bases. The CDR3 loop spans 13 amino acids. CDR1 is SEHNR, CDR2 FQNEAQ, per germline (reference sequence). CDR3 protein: CASSLARGAAEAF. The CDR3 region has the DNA TGTGCCAGCAGCTTAGCTAGGGGGGCCGCTGAAGCTTTC.